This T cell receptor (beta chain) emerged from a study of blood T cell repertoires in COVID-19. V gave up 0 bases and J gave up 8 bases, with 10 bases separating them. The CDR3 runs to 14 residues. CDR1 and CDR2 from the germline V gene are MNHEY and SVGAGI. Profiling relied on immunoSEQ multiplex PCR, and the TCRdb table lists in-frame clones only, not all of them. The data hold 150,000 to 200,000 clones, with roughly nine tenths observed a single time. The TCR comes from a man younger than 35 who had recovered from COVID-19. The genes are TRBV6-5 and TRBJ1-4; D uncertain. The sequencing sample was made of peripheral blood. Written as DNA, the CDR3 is TGTGCCAGCAGTTACTCCGGCAGACAAGAAAAACTGTTTTTT. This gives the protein CASSYSGRQEKLFF.